This T cell receptor beta chain was found in a study of T cell changes during pregnancy in multiple sclerosis. The sample holds one count of this clone. The repertoire was sequenced with immunoSEQ multiplex PCR; TCRdb's copy has only in-frame clones and lacks some. The table lists 59,000 or so clones, 92% of them singletons. CDR1 and CDR2 (germline): LNHDA, SQIVND (reference sequence). The length of the CDR3 is 14 residues. Trimming shortened V by 5 bases and J by 2 bases, and 12 bases separated the two germline ends. The material sequenced was peripheral blood, taken in the third trimester of pregnancy. This chain links TRBV19 with TRBJ1-1; D uncertain. This receptor was identified in a female donor in good health, enrolled as a control in a pregnancy study. CDR3 region: CASSLIQPNTEAFF. The CDR3 nucleotides are TGTGCCAGTAGTCTCATACAGCCAAACACTGAAGCTTTCTTT.